This passage covers 2 T cell receptor beta chains from one sample sequenced in a study of cytomegalovirus exposure and HLA in healthy donors. Amplification used 60 Vbeta primers and 13 Jbeta primers. Assay: immunoSEQ multiplex PCR; the TCRdb copy retains only in-frame clones and omits some. This repertoire includes some 48,000 clones. The sample was PBMCs. All receptors come from a male donor in good health and CMV-seropositive.

The V call is TRBV7-9, the J call TRBJ1-1; D perhaps matches TRBD1 (5 bases). Trimming removed 5 bases at V and 1 base at J, with 8 bases between. There are 13 residues in the CDR3. Germline-derived CDR1 and CDR2 are SEHNR and FQNEAQ (reference sequence). In DNA, the CDR3 is TGTGCCAGCAGCCGAGACAGGAACACTGAAGCTTTCTTT. Encoded protein: CASSRDRNTEAFF.

The chain employs TRBV6-5 and TRBJ2-1; perhaps TRBD2 as D (7 bases). The CDR3 spans 16 residues. Germline CDR1 and CDR2: MNHEY and SVGAGI. V lost 4 bases to trimming and J lost 1 base, with 14 bases between them. CDR3 region: CASSSTGRESYNEQFF. The CDR3 DNA reads as TGTGCCAGCAGTTCAACAGGGAGGGAGTCCTACAATGAGCAGTTCTTC.